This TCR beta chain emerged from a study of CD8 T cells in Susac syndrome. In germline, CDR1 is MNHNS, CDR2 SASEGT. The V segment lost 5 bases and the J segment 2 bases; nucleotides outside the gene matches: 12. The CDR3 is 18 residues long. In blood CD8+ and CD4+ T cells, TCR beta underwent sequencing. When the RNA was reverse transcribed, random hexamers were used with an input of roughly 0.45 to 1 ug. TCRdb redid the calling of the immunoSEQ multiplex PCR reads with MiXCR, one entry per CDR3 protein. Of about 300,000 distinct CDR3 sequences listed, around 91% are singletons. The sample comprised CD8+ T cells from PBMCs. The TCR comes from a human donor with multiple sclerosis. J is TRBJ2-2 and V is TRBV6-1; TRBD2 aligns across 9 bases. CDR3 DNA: TGTGCCAGCAGTCCTTTCGCTACTAGCGGGCCCAACACCGGGGAGCTGTTTTTT. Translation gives CASSPFATSGPNTGELFF.